The rows below give T cell receptor beta chains drawn from one sample of a study of cytomegalovirus exposure and HLA in healthy donors. TCRdb keeps only in-frame clones here, not all; method: immunoSEQ multiplex PCR. The sample includes about 160,000 clones, around 80% of them seen just once. The sequencing sample was made of PBMCs. The origin of the receptors is a male donor in good health and CMV-seropositive. Both conserved end residues are part of each CDR3. Fields, in order: CDR3 DNA, CDR3 protein, clone size, D gene, V gene, J gene, CDR3 length. A D gene is named only where the DNA matches it firmly. The listing skips clone size in some rows; elsewhere it reads once, few, many or a size class.

cdr3_nt: TGTGCCAGCAGCTGGCCGGTTGACAGGGACGATGGCTACACCTTC
cdr3_aa: CASSWPVDRDDGYTF
clone_size: -
d_call: TRBD1
v_call: TRBV7-9
j_call: TRBJ1-2
cdr3_length: 15

cdr3_nt: TGTGCCAGCAGAGTTCGGGGGACTAGCGGGGTTCGGAGACACACCGGGGAGCTGTTTTTT
cdr3_aa: CASRVRGTSGVRRHTGELFF
clone_size: once
d_call: TRBD2
v_call: TRBV27
j_call: TRBJ2-2
cdr3_length: 20

cdr3_nt: TGTGCCAGCAGCAGAGGGGCTAGCGGGAGGAATCAAGAGACCCAGTACTTC
cdr3_aa: CASSRGASGRNQETQYF
clone_size: -
d_call: TRBD2
v_call: TRBV9
j_call: TRBJ2-5
cdr3_length: 17

cdr3_nt: TGCGCCAGCAGCCATCAGGGCTATGGCTACACCTTC
cdr3_aa: CASSHQGYGYTF
clone_size: -
d_call: -
v_call: TRBV4-1
j_call: TRBJ1-2
cdr3_length: 12

cdr3_nt: TGTGCCAGTAGTCTGAACCGGGGACTAGTTCGGAACATTCAGTACTTC
cdr3_aa: CASSLNRGLVRNIQYF
clone_size: -
d_call: TRBD2
v_call: TRBV19
j_call: TRBJ2-4
cdr3_length: 16

cdr3_nt: TGTGCCAGCAGCTTAGAAGTCTGGCCACCTACGCAGTATTTT
cdr3_aa: CASSLEVWPPTQYF
clone_size: -
d_call: -
v_call: TRBV7-8
j_call: TRBJ2-3
cdr3_length: 14

cdr3_nt: TGTGCCAGCAGCCCTGGACAGGGGCTTAATTCACCCCTCCACTTT
cdr3_aa: CASSPGQGLNSPLHF
clone_size: few
d_call: TRBD1
v_call: TRBV14
j_call: TRBJ1-6
cdr3_length: 15

cdr3_nt: TGTGCCAGCTCACCTTTCGAGGGCGATAATTCACCCCTCCACTTT
cdr3_aa: CASSPFEGDNSPLHF
clone_size: once
d_call: -
v_call: TRBV18
j_call: TRBJ1-6
cdr3_length: 15

cdr3_nt: TGCGCCAGCAGCCAGGTTGCTAGGGGACTAGCGGGACACGAGCAGTACTTC
cdr3_aa: CASSQVARGLAGHEQYF
clone_size: -
d_call: TRBD2
v_call: TRBV4-3
j_call: TRBJ2-7
cdr3_length: 17

cdr3_nt: TGTGCCACCAGCAGAGGAGGACTAGCGGATTTCTCCTACGAGCAGTACTTC
cdr3_aa: CATSRGGLADFSYEQYF
clone_size: -
d_call: TRBD2
v_call: TRBV15
j_call: TRBJ2-7
cdr3_length: 17

cdr3_nt: TGTGCCAGCAGCTTCGAGGGCCCCCGAGATACGCAGTATTTT
cdr3_aa: CASSFEGPRDTQYF
clone_size: -
d_call: -
v_call: TRBV7-9
j_call: TRBJ2-3
cdr3_length: 14

cdr3_nt: TGTGCCAGCAGCCCCTACACTGAAGCTTTCTTT
cdr3_aa: CASSPYTEAFF
clone_size: medium-sized
d_call: -
v_call: TRBV7-9
j_call: TRBJ1-1
cdr3_length: 11

cdr3_nt: TGTGCCAGCAGTGACCCTAGCGGTTCCTACAATGAGCAGTTCTTC
cdr3_aa: CASSDPSGSYNEQFF
clone_size: -
d_call: TRBD2
v_call: TRBV25-1
j_call: TRBJ2-1
cdr3_length: 15

cdr3_nt: TGTGCCAGCAGCTTATCCCAGGGTAGGCCCGGGGAGCTGTTTTTT
cdr3_aa: CASSLSQGRPGELFF
clone_size: once
d_call: -
v_call: TRBV7-2
j_call: TRBJ2-2
cdr3_length: 15

cdr3_nt: TGTGCCAGCAGGGGTCTGGGACAGGGGTTGGGCGAGCAGTACTTC
cdr3_aa: CASRGLGQGLGEQYF
clone_size: -
d_call: TRBD1
v_call: TRBV28
j_call: TRBJ2-7
cdr3_length: 15

cdr3_nt: TGTGCCAGTAGAGAGTTTCTTTTAGCGGGAGTGGACAATGAGCAGTTCTTC
cdr3_aa: CASREFLLAGVDNEQFF
clone_size: -
d_call: TRBD2
v_call: TRBV19
j_call: TRBJ2-1
cdr3_length: 17

cdr3_nt: TGTGCCAGCAGTGAAGCGCGGGGAGGGGTCGAAAAACTGTTTTTT
cdr3_aa: CASSEARGGVEKLFF
clone_size: -
d_call: -
v_call: TRBV6-1
j_call: TRBJ1-4
cdr3_length: 15

cdr3_nt: TGTGCCTCCCGTTTAGCCCAAGAGACCCAGTACTTC
cdr3_aa: CASRLAQETQYF
clone_size: -
d_call: -
v_call: TRBV28
j_call: TRBJ2-5
cdr3_length: 12

cdr3_nt: TGTGCCTCTTCGGCCCCGGGGGACCACAATGAGCAGTTCTTC
cdr3_aa: CASSAPGDHNEQFF
clone_size: -
d_call: -
v_call: TRBV6-1
j_call: TRBJ2-1
cdr3_length: 14

cdr3_nt: TGTGCCAGCAGCATACGGCAGGGAGGCGGTGAGCAGTTCTTC
cdr3_aa: CASSIRQGGGEQFF
clone_size: few
d_call: -
v_call: TRBV21-1
j_call: TRBJ2-1
cdr3_length: 14

cdr3_nt: TGTGCCAGCAGTTTACAGGGGGCTGGGGTCACTGAAGCTTTCTTT
cdr3_aa: CASSLQGAGVTEAFF
clone_size: -
d_call: TRBD1
v_call: TRBV5-4
j_call: TRBJ1-1
cdr3_length: 15

cdr3_nt: TGTGCCAGCAGATCCGGGACTAGTGCCAGCGAGACCCAGTACTTC
cdr3_aa: CASRSGTSASETQYF
clone_size: -
d_call: TRBD2
v_call: TRBV2
j_call: TRBJ2-5
cdr3_length: 15

cdr3_nt: TGTGCCAGCAGCCCCACTAGTTACACCGGGGAGCTGTTTTTT
cdr3_aa: CASSPTSYTGELFF
clone_size: -
d_call: -
v_call: TRBV7-2
j_call: TRBJ2-2
cdr3_length: 14

cdr3_nt: TGTGCCAGCAGTGCAAACGGTCGGAATGAGCAGTTCTTC
cdr3_aa: CASSANGRNEQFF
clone_size: few
d_call: -
v_call: TRBV6-1
j_call: TRBJ2-1
cdr3_length: 13

cdr3_nt: TGTGCCAGCAGTCAAGGGGCAGCGGGAGGGTTCTACGAGCAGTACTTC
cdr3_aa: CASSQGAAGGFYEQYF
clone_size: few
d_call: TRBD2
v_call: TRBV6-1
j_call: TRBJ2-7
cdr3_length: 16

cdr3_nt: TGTGCCAGCAGGGTTGGACAGGGCGATGGCTACACCTTC
cdr3_aa: CASRVGQGDGYTF
clone_size: few
d_call: TRBD1
v_call: TRBV6-1
j_call: TRBJ1-2
cdr3_length: 13

cdr3_nt: TGTGCTAGTGCCGGGGAAGAGACCCAGTACTTC
cdr3_aa: CASAGEETQYF
clone_size: -
d_call: -
v_call: TRBV6-6
j_call: TRBJ2-5
cdr3_length: 11

cdr3_nt: TGTGCCAGCAGCGTAGTTTCAACGGATTCACCCCTCCACTTT
cdr3_aa: CASSVVSTDSPLHF
clone_size: -
d_call: -
v_call: TRBV9
j_call: TRBJ1-6
cdr3_length: 14

cdr3_nt: TGTGCCAGCAGCCAGGACAGAAACACTGAAGCTTTCTTT
cdr3_aa: CASSQDRNTEAFF
clone_size: -
d_call: -
v_call: TRBV2
j_call: TRBJ1-1
cdr3_length: 13

cdr3_nt: TGTGCCAGTACCCGTATGGCAGGGCCCTATGGCTACACCTTC
cdr3_aa: CASTRMAGPYGYTF
clone_size: -
d_call: -
v_call: TRBV19
j_call: TRBJ1-2
cdr3_length: 14

cdr3_nt: TGTGCCAGCTCACCACTGTCCAGCGGGGGATCCAATGAGCAGTTCTTC
cdr3_aa: CASSPLSSGGSNEQFF
clone_size: -
d_call: TRBD2
v_call: TRBV18
j_call: TRBJ2-1
cdr3_length: 16

cdr3_nt: TGTGCCATCAGTGAGGGAGGGGGGGACCCCCTCTACGAGCAGTACTTC
cdr3_aa: CAISEGGGDPLYEQYF
clone_size: -
d_call: -
v_call: TRBV10-3
j_call: TRBJ2-7
cdr3_length: 16

cdr3_nt: TGCGCCAGCAGCCGGCTCGGGGTGGGCTATGGCTACACCTTC
cdr3_aa: CASSRLGVGYGYTF
clone_size: -
d_call: -
v_call: TRBV5-1
j_call: TRBJ1-2
cdr3_length: 14

cdr3_nt: TGCAGCGTTGAAGGACTAGCGGGGGGGAACAACCAAAATGAGCAGTTCTTC
cdr3_aa: CSVEGLAGGNNQNEQFF
clone_size: -
d_call: TRBD2
v_call: TRBV29-1
j_call: TRBJ2-1
cdr3_length: 17

cdr3_nt: TGCGCCAGCAGCTTGGTACTAGCGGGACTCAATGAGCAGTTCTTC
cdr3_aa: CASSLVLAGLNEQFF
clone_size: few
d_call: TRBD2
v_call: TRBV5-1
j_call: TRBJ2-1
cdr3_length: 15

cdr3_nt: TGTGCCAGTAGTATAGGGATGAATGGGCTCGAAGCTTTCTTT
cdr3_aa: CASSIGMNGLEAFF
clone_size: -
d_call: -
v_call: TRBV19
j_call: TRBJ1-1
cdr3_length: 14

cdr3_nt: TGTGCCAGCAGCCCGGGTCCCGGGACAGGGGTCTATGGCTACACCTTC
cdr3_aa: CASSPGPGTGVYGYTF
clone_size: -
d_call: TRBD1
v_call: TRBV7-2
j_call: TRBJ1-2
cdr3_length: 16

cdr3_nt: TGTGCCAGTAGTATAACGGTCAATAGCAATCAGCCCCAGCATTTT
cdr3_aa: CASSITVNSNQPQHF
clone_size: -
d_call: -
v_call: TRBV19
j_call: TRBJ1-5
cdr3_length: 15

cdr3_nt: TGTGCCAGCAGCAAAGAAATGGGGAACGGGAGCTACGAGCAGTACTTC
cdr3_aa: CASSKEMGNGSYEQYF
clone_size: -
d_call: -
v_call: TRBV21-1
j_call: TRBJ2-7
cdr3_length: 16

cdr3_nt: TGTGCCAGCAGACAGTTTAATGAAAAACTGTTTTTT
cdr3_aa: CASRQFNEKLFF
clone_size: -
d_call: -
v_call: TRBV25-1
j_call: TRBJ1-4
cdr3_length: 12

cdr3_nt: TGTGCCAGCAGCTTGCGGGGGATGAACACTGAAGCTTTCTTT
cdr3_aa: CASSLRGMNTEAFF
clone_size: few
d_call: -
v_call: TRBV5-8
j_call: TRBJ1-1
cdr3_length: 14

cdr3_nt: TGTGCCAGCGCAACCCTCCGGGGAAGGGTTTACTTT
cdr3_aa: CASATLRGRVYF
clone_size: -
d_call: -
v_call: TRBV28
j_call: TRBJ1-6
cdr3_length: 12

cdr3_nt: TGTGCCGGGGGGGGCGGCGGGAGGGCCTACGAGCAGTACTTC
cdr3_aa: CAGGGGGRAYEQYF
clone_size: few
d_call: TRBD2
v_call: TRBV10-3
j_call: TRBJ2-7
cdr3_length: 14

cdr3_nt: TGTGCCAGTAGTATAATAGGGGGGACAGTATCAAATGAAAAACTGTTTTTT
cdr3_aa: CASSIIGGTVSNEKLFF
clone_size: -
d_call: TRBD1
v_call: TRBV19
j_call: TRBJ1-4
cdr3_length: 17

cdr3_nt: TGTGCCAGCAGCGCCCCGACTAGATCCTACTACAATGAGCAGTTCTTC
cdr3_aa: CASSAPTRSYYNEQFF
clone_size: -
d_call: -
v_call: TRBV7-6
j_call: TRBJ2-1
cdr3_length: 16

cdr3_nt: TGTGCCAGTAGCCCGGGGTCGAACACCGGGGAGCTGTTTTTT
cdr3_aa: CASSPGSNTGELFF
clone_size: -
d_call: -
v_call: TRBV19
j_call: TRBJ2-2
cdr3_length: 14

cdr3_nt: TGTGCCACCAGCAGAGATCGTGGGACAGGGGGCGATCAGCCCCAGCATTTT
cdr3_aa: CATSRDRGTGGDQPQHF
clone_size: -
d_call: TRBD1
v_call: TRBV15
j_call: TRBJ1-5
cdr3_length: 17

cdr3_nt: TGTGCCAGCAGGGACTGTCTGGCGGAGCAGTACTTC
cdr3_aa: CASRDCLAEQYF
clone_size: -
d_call: -
v_call: TRBV6-4
j_call: TRBJ2-5
cdr3_length: 12

cdr3_nt: TGTGCCAGCAGCACGACAGGGTGGGGGAATGAAAAACTGTTTTTT
cdr3_aa: CASSTTGWGNEKLFF
clone_size: -
d_call: TRBD1
v_call: TRBV9
j_call: TRBJ1-4
cdr3_length: 15

cdr3_nt: TGTGCCAGTAGTGCTCCGAGCTACGAGCAGTACTTC
cdr3_aa: CASSAPSYEQYF
clone_size: -
d_call: -
v_call: TRBV19
j_call: TRBJ2-7
cdr3_length: 12

cdr3_nt: TGTGCCAGCAGCTCTCCCCCTAGCGGGAGGTTTCCCTACGAGCAGTACTTC
cdr3_aa: CASSSPPSGRFPYEQYF
clone_size: few
d_call: TRBD2
v_call: TRBV7-2
j_call: TRBJ2-7
cdr3_length: 17

cdr3_nt: TGTGCCAGCAGTAGGGACTTGTACAATGAGCAGTTCTTC
cdr3_aa: CASSRDLYNEQFF
clone_size: -
d_call: -
v_call: TRBV27
j_call: TRBJ2-1
cdr3_length: 13

cdr3_nt: TGTGCCAGCAGCTACCCGGGACAGGGAGGCTCTGGGGCCAACGTCCTGACTTTC
cdr3_aa: CASSYPGQGGSGANVLTF
clone_size: -
d_call: TRBD1
v_call: TRBV7-6
j_call: TRBJ2-6
cdr3_length: 18

cdr3_nt: TGTGCCAGCAGCAACAGGGAAGGGCACGAAAAACTGTTTTTT
cdr3_aa: CASSNREGHEKLFF
clone_size: -
d_call: -
v_call: TRBV7-9
j_call: TRBJ1-4
cdr3_length: 14